This T cell receptor (beta chain) was observed in a study of PD-L1 blockade in urothelial cancer. Study-wide background: Of roughly 30 patients, fewer than 27 were males with bladder-origin urothelial cancer. Study-wide points: Improved survival was predicted by pretreatment blood TCR clonality below the median.

Notes on this clone: Its cognate antigen is unknown.

Urothelial carcinoma affected the patients, and it was locally advanced or metastatic. The templates were synthetic TCR analogs, and they were spiked into each PCR. Here immunoSEQ multiplex PCR was the method, and the copy in TCRdb shows in-frame clones only, minus some. The data contain about 20,000 clones, about 86% of them singletons. With V trimmed by 6 bases and J by 5 bases, 19 bases remained unmatched. There are 18 residues in the CDR3. Germline values: CDR1 LNHDA, CDR2 SQIVND (reference sequence). The starting material was PBMCs, obtained around atezolizumab (anti-PD-L1) treatment. The rearrangement links TRBV19 to TRBJ2-7, with 10 bases identical to TRBD2. This clonotype was obtained from a man in his fifties with urothelial cancer. The CDR3 DNA follows: TGTGCCAGTAGCCACAGCCTCCCGAGCGGGACTAGCGCTCACGAGCAGTACTTC. Translating gives CASSHSLPSGTSAHEQYF.